The sequence of this T cell receptor beta chain was determined in a study of cytomegalovirus exposure and HLA in healthy donors. Study observations and caveats: It was assumed in the presence/absence analyses that sequencing depth was roughly uniform across donors. Later work showed greater clonal expansion in HLA-associated TCR beta chains than in equally common others.

Regarding this clone: As yet, its antigen is unknown.

60 Vbeta and 13 Jbeta primers were used in PCR. Generated by immunoSEQ multiplex PCR, the TCRdb table keeps only in-frame clones and is missing some. The data hold about 190,000 clones, with over 80% observed a single time. The V and J ends lost 1 base and 8 bases respectively, with 15 bases between them. Germline assignment: CDR1 SEHNR and CDR2 FQNEAQ (reference sequence). The CDR3 runs 15 residues. This chain uses TRBV7-9 with TRBJ2-1; D perhaps matches TRBD1 (5 bases). Sample: PBMCs. The receptor was isolated from a man under 40 in good health and CMV-seronegative. The CDR3 nucleotides are TGTGCCAGCAGCTTAGGGGGTGGGCAGGGCTATGAGCAGTTCTTC. This encodes CASSLGGGQGYEQFF.